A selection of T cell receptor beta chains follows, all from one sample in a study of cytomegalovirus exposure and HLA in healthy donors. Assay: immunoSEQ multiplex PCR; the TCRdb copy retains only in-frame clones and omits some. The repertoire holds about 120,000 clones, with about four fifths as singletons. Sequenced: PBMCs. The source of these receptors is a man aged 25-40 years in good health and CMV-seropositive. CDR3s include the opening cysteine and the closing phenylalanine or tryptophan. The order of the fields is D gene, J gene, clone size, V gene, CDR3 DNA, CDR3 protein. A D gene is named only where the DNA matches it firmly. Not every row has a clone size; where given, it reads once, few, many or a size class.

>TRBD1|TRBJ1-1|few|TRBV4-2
TGTGCCAGCAGCCCCGATGTGACAGGGGGCACTGAAGCTTTCTTT
CASSPDVTGGTEAFF
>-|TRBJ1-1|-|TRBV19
TGTGCCAGTAAAGGACGGGGGAACACTGAAGCTTTCTTT
CASKGRGNTEAFF
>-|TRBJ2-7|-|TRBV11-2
TGTGCCAGCAGCTTAGCCGGCAGGGGCGGGTACGAGCAGTACTTC
CASSLAGRGGYEQYF
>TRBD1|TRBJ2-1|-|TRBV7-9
TGTGCCAGCAGCTTACGGACAGGGGGCTATGAGCAGTTCTTC
CASSLRTGGYEQFF
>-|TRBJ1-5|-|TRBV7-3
TGTGCCAGCAGCCCCGGGGACAATCAGCCCCAGCATTTT
CASSPGDNQPQHF
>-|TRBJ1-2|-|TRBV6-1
TGTGCCAGCGCCGTACAGGAGTACTATGGCTACACCTTC
CASAVQEYYGYTF
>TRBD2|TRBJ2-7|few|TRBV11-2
TGTGCCAGCAAAGGGACTAGCGGGGGAACCTACGAGCAGTACTTC
CASKGTSGGTYEQYF
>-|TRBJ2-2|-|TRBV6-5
TGTGCCAGCAGTTACCCAGCGGCTAACACCGGGGAGCTGTTTTTT
CASSYPAANTGELFF
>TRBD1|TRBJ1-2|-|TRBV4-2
TGTGCCAGCAGCCAAGAGAGGGGGCGCGCGGGTGGCTACACCTTC
CASSQERGRAGGYTF
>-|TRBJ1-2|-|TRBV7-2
TGTGCCAGCCCCGGAGGAACCTTC
CASPGGTF
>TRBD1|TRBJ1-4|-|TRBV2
TGTGCCAGCAGTGAAGCAGGAGGGGGCGGAAAAAAACTGTTTTTT
CASSEAGGGGKKLFF
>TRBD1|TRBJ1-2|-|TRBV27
TGTGCCAGCAGCTGGACAGGGAACAACTATGGCTACACCTTC
CASSWTGNNYGYTF
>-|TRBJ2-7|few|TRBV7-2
TGTGCCAGCAGCGAAACGCGATACGAGCAGTACTTC
CASSETRYEQYF
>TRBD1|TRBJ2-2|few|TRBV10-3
TGTGCCATAGGGACAGGGACCACCGGGGAGCTGTTTTTT
CAIGTGTTGELFF
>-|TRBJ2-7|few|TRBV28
TGTGCCAGCAGGGAACGGGGAGGCTCCTACGAGCAGTACTTC
CASRERGGSYEQYF
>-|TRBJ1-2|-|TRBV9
TGTGCCAGCAGGGGGGGGACGAAATATGGCTACACCTTC
CASRGGTKYGYTF
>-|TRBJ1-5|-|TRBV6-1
TGTGCCAGCAGTCCGGAGGGGATCGGCAATCAGCCCCAGCATTTT
CASSPEGIGNQPQHF
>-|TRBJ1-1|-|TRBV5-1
TGCGCCAGCAGCTTGGAGGGGAGGGACACTGAAGCTTTCTTT
CASSLEGRDTEAFF
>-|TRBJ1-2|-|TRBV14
TGTGCCAGCAGCCAAGACGCCGTTCTCGAGGTCCCCTACACCTTC
CASSQDAVLEVPYTF
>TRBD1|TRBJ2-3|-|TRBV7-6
TGTGCCAGCAGCCAACTCGACAGGGGTTCTGAGCGTTTT
CASSQLDRGSERF
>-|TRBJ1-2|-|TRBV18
TGTGCCAGCTCACCATTCCAGGGAAGGGACTATGGCTACACCTTC
CASSPFQGRDYGYTF
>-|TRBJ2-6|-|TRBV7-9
TGTGCCAGCAGCTTGTCCGGCTCTGGGGCCAACGGCCTGACTTTC
CASSLSGSGANGLTF
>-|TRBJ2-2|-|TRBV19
TGTGCCACCCTTGATAGACTGAACACCGGGGAGCTGTTTTTT
CATLDRLNTGELFF
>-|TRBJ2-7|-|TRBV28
TGTGCCAGCAGTTTTCAGAACTACGAGCAGTACTTC
CASSFQNYEQYF
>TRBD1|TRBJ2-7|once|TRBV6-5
TGTGCCAGCAGGCGGGACAGGGGGTACGAGCAGTACTTC
CASRRDRGYEQYF
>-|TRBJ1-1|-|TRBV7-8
TGTGCCAGCAGCTTACAACCCGTTCGGGAATTTGAAGCTTTCTTT
CASSLQPVREFEAFF
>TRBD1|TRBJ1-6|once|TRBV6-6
TGTGCCAGCATCCGACAGGGGGCTTTCTATAATTCACCCCTCCACTTT
CASIRQGAFYNSPLHF
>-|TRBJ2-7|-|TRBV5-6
TGTGCCAGCAGCTTGGGGCAGTTTTCCTACGAGCAGTACTTC
CASSLGQFSYEQYF
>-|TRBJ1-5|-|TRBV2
TGTGCCAGCACCCCCGAGGTAAATCAGCCCCAGCATTTT
CASTPEVNQPQHF
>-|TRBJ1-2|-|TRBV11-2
TGTGCCAGCAGCTTAGTCTTTGGGCAGCACTATGGCTACACCTTC
CASSLVFGQHYGYTF
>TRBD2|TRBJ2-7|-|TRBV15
TGTGCCACCAGCAGAGATCTGGGACTATCCTACGAGCAGTACTTC
CATSRDLGLSYEQYF
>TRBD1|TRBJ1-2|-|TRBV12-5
TGTGCTAGTGGTTTGGTAAGGACAGGGCAATTTAACTATGGCTACACCTTC
CASGLVRTGQFNYGYTF
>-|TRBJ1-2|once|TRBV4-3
TGCGCCAGCAGCCACATAGCTAACTATGGCTACACCTTC
CASSHIANYGYTF
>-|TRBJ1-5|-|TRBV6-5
TGTGCCAGCAGTTCCGACAGGTCGTATCAGCCCCAGCATTTT
CASSSDRSYQPQHF
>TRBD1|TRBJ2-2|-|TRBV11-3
TGTGCCAGCAGCTCGGCCCAAGGGACAGTAGCCGGGGAGCTGTTTTTT
CASSSAQGTVAGELFF
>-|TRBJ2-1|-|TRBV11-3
TGTGCCAGCAGCTTAGAGGGTTGGGGACTCCTTTTGCATGAGCAGTTCTTC
CASSLEGWGLLLHEQFF
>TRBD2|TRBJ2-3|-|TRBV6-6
TGTGCCGTCCTGGCGGGGGGTCGGACAGATACGCAGTATTTT
CAVLAGGRTDTQYF
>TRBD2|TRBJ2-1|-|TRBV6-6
TGTGCCAGCAGTTACGGTATTAGCGGGAGTCGCAATGAGCAGTTCTTC
CASSYGISGSRNEQFF
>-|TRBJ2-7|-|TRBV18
TGTGCCAGCTCATATTACAGGGACCGCTACGAGCAGTACTTC
CASSYYRDRYEQYF
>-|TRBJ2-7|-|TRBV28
TGTGCCAGCAGTTTCATCTACGAGCAGTACTTC
CASSFIYEQYF
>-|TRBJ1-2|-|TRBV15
TGTGCCACCAGCAGAGATTTGGGGGCCTATGGCTACACCTTC
CATSRDLGAYGYTF
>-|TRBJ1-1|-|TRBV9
TGTGCCAGCAGCCCAGGGGCGAGGGGCACTGAAGCTTTCTTT
CASSPGARGTEAFF
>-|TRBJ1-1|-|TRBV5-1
TGCGCCAGCAGCTTGACAGAAGGTCGTACTGAAGCTTTCTTT
CASSLTEGRTEAFF
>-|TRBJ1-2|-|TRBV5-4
TGTGCCAGCAGCCCCTCAGGGGCCGGGGCGAACTATGGCTACACCTTC
CASSPSGAGANYGYTF
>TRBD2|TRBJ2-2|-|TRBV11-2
TGTGCCAGCAGCTTACGAGCGGGAGGGACCGGGGAGCTGTTTTTT
CASSLRAGGTGELFF
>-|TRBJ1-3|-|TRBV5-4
TGTGCCAGCAGCGTCAGCCTGACAGGCGGGTCGAACTCTGGAAACACCATATATTTT
CASSVSLTGGSNSGNTIYF
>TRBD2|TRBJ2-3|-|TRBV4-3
TGCGCCGGCAGCCAAGAATCGGTCGGGGGGGCCTTGTATTTT
CAGSQESVGGALYF
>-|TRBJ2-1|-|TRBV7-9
TGTTCCAGCAGCTGGGGGGTACAGGATGAGCAGTTCTTC
CSSSWGVQDEQFF
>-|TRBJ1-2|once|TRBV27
TGTGCCAGCAGTCTTCAGGGTGACAGTTTCTATGGCTACACCTTC
CASSLQGDSFYGYTF
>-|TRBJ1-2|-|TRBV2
TGTGCCAGCAGTGAACTCAGCGAGACGGACTATGGCTACACCTTC
CASSELSETDYGYTF
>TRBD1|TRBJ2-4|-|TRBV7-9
TGTGCCAGCAGCCCTAGCTGGAGGGGGACAGGGATTTACAGTCAGTACTTC
CASSPSWRGTGIYSQYF
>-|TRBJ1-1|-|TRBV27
TGTGCCAGCAGTTTCCCAGGCTTAACTGAAGCTTTCTTT
CASSFPGLTEAFF
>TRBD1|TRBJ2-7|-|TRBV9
TGTGCCAGCAGCGTCGGGACAGGGGGGACTCCCGAGCAGTACTTC
CASSVGTGGTPEQYF